This record looks at one TCR beta chain sequence and its context. Its antigen is unknown. Treatment denoted: oral pan-JAK inhibitor, 5-10 mg twice daily. These data are taken from a study of CD8+ T cells in alopecia areata. Turning to the study itself: Tofacitinib administration to treated patients was oral, at 5 to 10 mg twice daily. Tofacitinib ran for 6 to 18 months before 6 months off drug.

RNA extraction and reverse transcription yielded cDNA as sequencing template. Produced via immunoSEQ multiplex PCR; TCRdb's table is partial and in-frame only. The sample holds hundreds of thousands of clones, roughly 64% seen once. This CDR3 comprises 16 residues. Deletions cut 1 base from V and 1 base from J, with 13 bases between. Per germline, CDR1 MGHRA and CDR2 YSYEKL. Findings of the study overall: TCRs were shared less clearly across patients than in mice, possibly for HLA-related reasons. More clonal than normal scalp was lesional scalp, particularly alopecia totalis/universalis.

The sequence came from a human donor with alopecia areata. Sample: CD4+ T cells sorted from blood, taken at week 24, from a patient treated with tofacitinib. The genes are TRBV4-1 and TRBJ2-5, with D possibly being TRBD1 or TRBD2 (5 bases each). CDR3 in DNA: TGCGCCAGCAGCCAAGGTTCCGGGGCCCCCCAAGAGACCCAGTACTTC. It translates to CASSQGSGAPQETQYF.